This T cell receptor beta chain was sequenced for a study of response to subunit inactivated influenza vaccine. Points from the study as a whole: Only a handful of new T cells, the authors suggested, are recruited with each seasonal influenza vaccination.

TCRdb used MiXCR to reprocess the RT-PCR reads, holding one entry per CDR3 protein. The sample shows 650,000 to 800,000 distinct CDR3 sequences, roughly 14% of them seen only once. For this clonotype: As yet, its antigen is unknown.

This CDR3 spans 16 amino acids. In germline, CDR1 is MNHNS, CDR2 SASEGT. V lost 0 bases to trimming and J lost 2 bases, with 14 bases between them. V usage is TRBV6-1 and J usage is TRBJ2-7; the D gene is possibly TRBD1 (5 bases). This TCR derives from a man in his fifties who received an inactivated influenza vaccine. Sequencing was performed on PBMCs from blood, taken about 14 days before vaccination. Written as DNA, the CDR3 is TGTGCCAGCAGTGAAGCGCTTCAGGGTTTAGCCTACGAGCAGTACTTC. Residues: CASSEALQGLAYEQYF.